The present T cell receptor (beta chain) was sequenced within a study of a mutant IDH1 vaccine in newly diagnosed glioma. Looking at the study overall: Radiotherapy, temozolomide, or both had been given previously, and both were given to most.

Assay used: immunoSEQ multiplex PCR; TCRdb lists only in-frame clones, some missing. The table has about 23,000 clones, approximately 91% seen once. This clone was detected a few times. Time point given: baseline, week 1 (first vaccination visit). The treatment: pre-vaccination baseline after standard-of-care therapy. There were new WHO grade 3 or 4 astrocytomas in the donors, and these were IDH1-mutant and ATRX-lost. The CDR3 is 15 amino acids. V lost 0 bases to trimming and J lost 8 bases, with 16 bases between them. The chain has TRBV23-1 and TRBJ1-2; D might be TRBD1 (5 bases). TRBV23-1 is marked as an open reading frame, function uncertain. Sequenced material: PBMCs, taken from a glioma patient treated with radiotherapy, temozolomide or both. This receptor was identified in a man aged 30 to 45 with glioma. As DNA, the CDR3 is TGCGCCAGCAGTCAATCGTGTAGAGGGGAGAAGGGCTACACCTTC. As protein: CASSQSCRGEKGYTF.